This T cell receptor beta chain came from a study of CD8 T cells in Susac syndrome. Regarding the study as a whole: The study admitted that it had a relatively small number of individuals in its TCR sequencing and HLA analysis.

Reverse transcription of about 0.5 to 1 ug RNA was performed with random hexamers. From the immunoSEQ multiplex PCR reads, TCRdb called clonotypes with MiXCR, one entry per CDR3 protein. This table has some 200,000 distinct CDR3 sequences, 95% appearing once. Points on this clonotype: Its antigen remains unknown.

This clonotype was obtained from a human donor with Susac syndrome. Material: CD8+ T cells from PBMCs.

The CDR3 nucleotides read TGCGCCAGCAGCCAAGAAAGGCGGGGAGGGGAGACCCAGTACTTC. It is translated as CASSQERRGGETQYF. This sequence joins TRBV4-1 and TRBJ2-5; 7 bases align to TRBD2. The J segment lost 5 bases and the V segment lost 0 bases, leaving 6 bases of the junction unmatched. Per the germline V gene, CDR1 is MGHRA and CDR2 is YSYEKL. The CDR3 covers 15 residues.